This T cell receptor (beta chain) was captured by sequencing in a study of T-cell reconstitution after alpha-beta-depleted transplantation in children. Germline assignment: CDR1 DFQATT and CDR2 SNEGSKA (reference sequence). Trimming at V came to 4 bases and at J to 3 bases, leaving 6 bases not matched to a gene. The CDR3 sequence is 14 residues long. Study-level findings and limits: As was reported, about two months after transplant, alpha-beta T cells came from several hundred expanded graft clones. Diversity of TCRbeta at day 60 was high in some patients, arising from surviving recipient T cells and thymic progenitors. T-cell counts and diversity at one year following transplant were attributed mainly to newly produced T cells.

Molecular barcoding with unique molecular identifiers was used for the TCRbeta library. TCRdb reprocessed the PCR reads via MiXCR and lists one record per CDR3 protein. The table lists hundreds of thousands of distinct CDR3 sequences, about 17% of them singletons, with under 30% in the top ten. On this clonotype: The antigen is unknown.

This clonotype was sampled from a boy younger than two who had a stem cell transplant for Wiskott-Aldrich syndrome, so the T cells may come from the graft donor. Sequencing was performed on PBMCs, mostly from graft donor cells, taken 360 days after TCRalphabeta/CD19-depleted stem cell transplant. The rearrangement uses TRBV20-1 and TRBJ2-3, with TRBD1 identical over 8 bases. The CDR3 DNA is TGCAGTGCTATGGCAGGGGGCAAGACAGATACGCAGTATTTT. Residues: CSAMAGGKTDTQYF.